The clone carrying this T cell receptor beta chain was counted only a few times. Its antigen is undetermined. This sample is drawn from a study of metastatic and nonmetastatic thyroid tumors. The wider study: For malignant and benign thyroid patients, tumor or nodule tissue and blood were the sources whose repertoires were compared.

Points from the study as a whole: It was reportedly found that TCR beta diversity was significantly higher in malignant thyroid tumors than in benign nodules, a difference seen in both blood and tumor samples.

No treatment of any kind had been given to any patient before thyroid surgery. After removal of 6 bases from V and 8 bases from J, the junction contained 12 bases not matched to a gene. Germline loops: CDR1 SGHVS, CDR2 FQNEAQ. CDR3 length: 14 residues. Authors' analysis steps: A distant-metastasis classifier for papillary thyroid cancer was built using CDR3 differences across clinicopathological groups. TCRdb re-called clones from the PCR reads using MiXCR. None of the V and J calls come from the authors' own analysis; TCRdb made them. The sample holds more than 35,000 clones, 17% seen once. The sequencing input was blood. V and J are TRBV7-8 and TRBJ1-1; 7 bases are a match to TRBD1. The receptor comes from a male donor with papillary thyroid cancer or a benign thyroid nodule (not recorded which). Some clones in this sample may be carry-over from other donors' samples. The CDR3 protein is CASRFDRVCYEAFF. The CDR3 nucleotides read TGTGCCAGCAGATTCGACAGGGTCTGTTACGAAGCTTTCTTT.